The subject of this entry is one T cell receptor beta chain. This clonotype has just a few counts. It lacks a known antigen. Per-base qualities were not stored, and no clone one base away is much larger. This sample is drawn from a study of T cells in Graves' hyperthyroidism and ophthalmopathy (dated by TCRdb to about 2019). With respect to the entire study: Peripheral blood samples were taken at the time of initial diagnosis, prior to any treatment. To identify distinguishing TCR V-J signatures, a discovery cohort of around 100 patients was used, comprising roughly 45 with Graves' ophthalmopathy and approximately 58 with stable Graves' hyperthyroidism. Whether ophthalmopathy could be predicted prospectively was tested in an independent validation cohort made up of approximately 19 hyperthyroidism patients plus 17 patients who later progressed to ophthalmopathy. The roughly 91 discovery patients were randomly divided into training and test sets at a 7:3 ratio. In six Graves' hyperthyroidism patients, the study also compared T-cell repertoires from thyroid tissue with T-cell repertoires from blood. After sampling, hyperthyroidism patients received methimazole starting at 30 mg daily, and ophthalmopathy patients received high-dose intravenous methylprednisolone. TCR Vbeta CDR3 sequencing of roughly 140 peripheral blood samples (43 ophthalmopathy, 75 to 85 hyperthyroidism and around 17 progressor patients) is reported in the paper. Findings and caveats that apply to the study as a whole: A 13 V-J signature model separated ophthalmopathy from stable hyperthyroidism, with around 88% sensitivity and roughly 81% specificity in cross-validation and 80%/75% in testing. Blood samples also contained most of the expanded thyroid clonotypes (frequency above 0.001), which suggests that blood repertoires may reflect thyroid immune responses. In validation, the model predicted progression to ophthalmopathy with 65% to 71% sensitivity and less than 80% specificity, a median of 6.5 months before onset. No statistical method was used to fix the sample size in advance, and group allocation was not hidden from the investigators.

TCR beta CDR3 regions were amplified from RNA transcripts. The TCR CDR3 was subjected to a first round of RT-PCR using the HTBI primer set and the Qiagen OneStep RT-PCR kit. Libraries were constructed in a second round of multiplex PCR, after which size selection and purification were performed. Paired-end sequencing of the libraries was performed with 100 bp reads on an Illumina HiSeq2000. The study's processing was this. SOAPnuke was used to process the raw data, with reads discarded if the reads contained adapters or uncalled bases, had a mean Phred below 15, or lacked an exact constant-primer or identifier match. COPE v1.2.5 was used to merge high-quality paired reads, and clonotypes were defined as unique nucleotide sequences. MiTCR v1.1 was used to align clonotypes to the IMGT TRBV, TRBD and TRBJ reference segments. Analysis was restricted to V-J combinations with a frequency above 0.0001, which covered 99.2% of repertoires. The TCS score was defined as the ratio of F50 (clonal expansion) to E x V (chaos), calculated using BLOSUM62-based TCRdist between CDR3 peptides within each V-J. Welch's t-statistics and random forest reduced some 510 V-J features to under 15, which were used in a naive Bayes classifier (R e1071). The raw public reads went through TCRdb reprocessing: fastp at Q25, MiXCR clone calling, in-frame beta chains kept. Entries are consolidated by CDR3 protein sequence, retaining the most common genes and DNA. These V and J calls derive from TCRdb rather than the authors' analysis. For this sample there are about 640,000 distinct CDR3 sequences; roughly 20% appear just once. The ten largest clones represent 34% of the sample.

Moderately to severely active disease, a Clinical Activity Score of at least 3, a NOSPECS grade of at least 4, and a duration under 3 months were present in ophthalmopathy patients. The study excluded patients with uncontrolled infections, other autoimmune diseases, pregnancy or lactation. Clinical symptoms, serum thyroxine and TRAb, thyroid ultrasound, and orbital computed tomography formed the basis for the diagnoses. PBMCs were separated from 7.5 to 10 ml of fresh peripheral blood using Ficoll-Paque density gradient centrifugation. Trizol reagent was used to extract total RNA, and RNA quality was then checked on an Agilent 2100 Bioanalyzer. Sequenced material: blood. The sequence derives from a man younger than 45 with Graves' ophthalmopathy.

The CDR3 region: CASSPPIGLFYTF. The nucleotide sequence is TGTGCCAGCAGTCCCCCTATTGGTCTCTTCTACACCTTC. The V and J genes are TRBV28 and TRBJ1-2; no D gene can be assigned with confidence. Counted from cysteine to phenylalanine, this CDR3 has 13 amino acids. CDR3 DNA is the only sequence kept; it has 39 bases, read in frame from the first base. Trimming at the junction amounts to 5 bases on V and 10 bases on J, and the germline ends lie 17 bases apart. Per the germline V gene, MDHEN is the CDR1 and SYDVKM is the CDR2.